This passage covers 3 T cell receptor beta chains from one sample sequenced in a study of graft-versus-host responses after intestinal transplantation. The repertoire was sequenced with immunoSEQ multiplex PCR; TCRdb's copy has only in-frame clones and lacks some. The data hold about 31,000 clones, with about 80% observed a single time. What these receptors recognize is not known. Here the sequenced sample was unstimulated CD8+ T cells sorted from spleen or lymph node cells, taken before intestinal transplant. These receptors were obtained from a human donor who received an intestinal transplant.

This chain uses TRBV7-9 with TRBJ2-5; a weak D match, TRBD1 (5 bases). V lost 3 bases and J 1 base, leaving 12 bases between the germline ends. Per germline, CDR1 SEHNR and CDR2 FQNEAQ (reference sequence). This CDR3 region has 15 residues. The CDR3 DNA follows: TGTGCCAGCAGCTTTCTGCAAGGGGCCCAAGAGACCCAGTACTTC. It is translated as CASSFLQGAQETQYF.

The chain links TRBV19 to TRBJ1-1; D remains ambiguous. Between the trimmed V and J ends, which lost 3 bases and 5 bases, there was a span of 13 bases. CDR1 and CDR2 (germline): LNHDA, SQIVND (reference sequence). The CDR3 runs 14 residues. Written as DNA, the CDR3 is TGTGCCAGTAGTATGGGGAGCGGTAGTACTGAAGCTTTCTTT. Protein: CASSMGSGSTEAFF.

By share, this clone ranks as medium-sized. This rearrangement joins TRBV5-5 to TRBJ2-2, with D maybe TRBD2 (6 bases). This CDR3 contains 15 residues. V was cut by 2 bases and J by 4 bases, with 12 bases left in between. Germline values: CDR1 SGHKS, CDR2 YYEKEE (reference sequence). The CDR3 sequence is CASSFLGSGTGELFF. The CDR3 DNA reads as TGTGCCAGCAGCTTTCTCGGGAGCGGCACCGGGGAGCTGTTTTTT.